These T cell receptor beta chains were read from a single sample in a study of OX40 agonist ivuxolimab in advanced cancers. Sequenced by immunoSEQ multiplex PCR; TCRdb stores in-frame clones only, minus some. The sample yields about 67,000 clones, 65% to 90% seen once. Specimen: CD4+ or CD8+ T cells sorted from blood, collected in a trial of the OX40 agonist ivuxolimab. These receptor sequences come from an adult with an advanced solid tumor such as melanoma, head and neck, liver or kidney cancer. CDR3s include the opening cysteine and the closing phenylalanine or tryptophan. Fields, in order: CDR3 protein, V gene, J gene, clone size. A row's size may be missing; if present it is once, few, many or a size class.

cdr3_aa: CASSSEFFGTSGGGRDEQYF; v_call: TRBV7-8; j_call: TRBJ2-7; clone_size: NA
cdr3_aa: CASSLSTGVSETQYF; v_call: TRBV7-7; j_call: TRBJ2-5; clone_size: NA
cdr3_aa: CASGWGSGYNEQFF; v_call: TRBV19; j_call: TRBJ2-1; clone_size: NA
cdr3_aa: CASADRQGAGQPQHF; v_call: TRBV19; j_call: TRBJ1-5; clone_size: NA
cdr3_aa: CASSSSIRTKLFF; v_call: TRBV6-5; j_call: TRBJ1-4; clone_size: NA
cdr3_aa: CASSWRETQYF; v_call: TRBV5-1; j_call: TRBJ2-5; clone_size: NA
cdr3_aa: CASTQGGGQPQHF; v_call: TRBV6-6; j_call: TRBJ1-5; clone_size: NA
cdr3_aa: CASSLAGFGNTEAFF; v_call: TRBV28; j_call: TRBJ1-1; clone_size: NA
cdr3_aa: CASSIGRKHGAQYF; v_call: TRBV19; j_call: TRBJ2-5; clone_size: NA
cdr3_aa: CASRSGGSYNEQFF; v_call: TRBV28; j_call: TRBJ2-1; clone_size: NA
cdr3_aa: CAISEGGREKLFF; v_call: TRBV10-3; j_call: TRBJ1-4; clone_size: NA
cdr3_aa: CASSLGAEAFF; v_call: TRBV11-3; j_call: TRBJ1-1; clone_size: NA
cdr3_aa: CATAQGSLNEQFF; v_call: TRBV7-3; j_call: TRBJ2-1; clone_size: NA
cdr3_aa: CAIRDRDEYGYTF; v_call: TRBV10-3; j_call: TRBJ1-2; clone_size: NA
cdr3_aa: CASSYLKTGHTDTQYF; v_call: TRBV6-5; j_call: TRBJ2-3; clone_size: NA
cdr3_aa: CASSYSRSNTGELFF; v_call: TRBV6-5; j_call: TRBJ2-2; clone_size: NA
cdr3_aa: CASSQLQGSYEQYF; v_call: TRBV14; j_call: TRBJ2-7; clone_size: NA
cdr3_aa: CASSPILAGGTGANVLTF; v_call: TRBV28; j_call: TRBJ2-6; clone_size: NA
cdr3_aa: CASSRGLAGKETQYF; v_call: TRBV19; j_call: TRBJ2-5; clone_size: few
cdr3_aa: CAIRGGPNTGELFF; v_call: TRBV6-6; j_call: TRBJ2-2; clone_size: NA
cdr3_aa: CAISEVQETQYF; v_call: TRBV10-3; j_call: TRBJ2-5; clone_size: NA
cdr3_aa: CASSDSQNQPQHF; v_call: TRBV2; j_call: TRBJ1-5; clone_size: once
cdr3_aa: CASSLRGQGGYTF; v_call: TRBV7-2; j_call: TRBJ1-2; clone_size: NA
cdr3_aa: CASSPTQGPGELFF; v_call: TRBV11-3; j_call: TRBJ2-2; clone_size: few
cdr3_aa: CASTNSVPNTEAFF; v_call: TRBV19; j_call: TRBJ1-1; clone_size: NA
cdr3_aa: CSAGSTINTEAFF; v_call: TRBV29-1; j_call: TRBJ1-1; clone_size: NA
cdr3_aa: CASGMSDTQYF; v_call: TRBV12-5; j_call: TRBJ2-3; clone_size: NA
cdr3_aa: CSVVLGHGNTIYF; v_call: TRBV29-1; j_call: TRBJ1-3; clone_size: NA
cdr3_aa: CASGSETQYF; v_call: TRBV7-2; j_call: TRBJ2-5; clone_size: NA
cdr3_aa: CASSERAGANYGYTF; v_call: TRBV2; j_call: TRBJ1-2; clone_size: NA
cdr3_aa: CASSALGGASGNTIYF; v_call: TRBV2; j_call: TRBJ1-3; clone_size: NA
cdr3_aa: CASSPEVADTQYF; v_call: TRBV7-3; j_call: TRBJ2-3; clone_size: NA
cdr3_aa: CASSQLQGTADGYTF; v_call: TRBV4-3; j_call: TRBJ1-2; clone_size: NA
cdr3_aa: CAISEGLGPINTDTQYF; v_call: TRBV10-3; j_call: TRBJ2-3; clone_size: NA
cdr3_aa: CASSFGQGTEAFF; v_call: TRBV7-3; j_call: TRBJ1-1; clone_size: NA
cdr3_aa: CASRLPRVGGRGTDTQYF; v_call: TRBV12-2; j_call: TRBJ2-3; clone_size: NA
cdr3_aa: CASATGETQYF; v_call: TRBV6-6; j_call: TRBJ2-5; clone_size: once
cdr3_aa: CASSLVGAGASDTGELFF; v_call: TRBV7-8; j_call: TRBJ2-2; clone_size: NA